This T cell receptor beta chain originates from a study of blood T cell repertoires in COVID-19. Turning to the study itself: COVID-19 samples from acute and convalescent phases originated in the United States, Italy and Spain. T cells, B-cell-depleted T cells, or PBMCs provided the cDNA or gDNA that served as material.

Trimming removed 4 bases from V and 0 bases from J; junction bases left unmatched: 3. The CDR3 has 15 residues. CDR1 MNHEY and CDR2 SMNVEV come from the germline V gene (reference sequence). In the authors' methods: Researchers report that nucleated cell counts were estimated from reference gene primer amplification. The repertoire was sequenced with immunoSEQ multiplex PCR; TCRdb's copy has only in-frame clones and lacks some. V, J and clone size are taken as reported in that table, and D and trimming were inferred from the DNA itself. The sample includes fewer than 80,000 clones, around 90% of them seen just once.

The chain employs TRBV27 and TRBJ2-7, with 10 nucleotides matching TRBD2. Sequencing input: peripheral blood. The clonotype was recovered from a human donor in a cohort sampled during active COVID-19. The CDR3 reads CASSSTSGRSYEQYF. DNA for the CDR3: TGTGCCAGCAGTTCGACTAGCGGGCGCTCCTACGAGCAGTACTTC.